The 20 T cell receptor beta chains reported below all come from one sample, sequenced in a study of OX40 agonist ivuxolimab in advanced cancers. Data came from immunoSEQ multiplex PCR; TCRdb stores just in-frame clones and leaves some out. The table shows fewer than 70,000 clones, with roughly 90% occurring only once. Sample: CD4+ or CD8+ T cells sorted from blood, taken in a trial of the OX40 agonist ivuxolimab. The receptors come from an adult with an advanced solid tumor such as melanoma, head and neck, liver or kidney cancer.

The chain employs TRBV6-5 and TRBJ1-2; D remains unclear. V gave up 2 bases and J gave up 6 bases, with 16 bases separating them. Germline CDR1 reads MNHEY; CDR2 reads SVGAGI. This CDR3 contains 15 residues. The CDR3 DNA reads as TGTGCCAGCAGTTACAGAGGCGGGGTTAATAATGGCTACACCTTC. Translating gives CASSYRGGVNNGYTF.

V gene TRBV6-5 combines with J gene TRBJ2-7; 8 positions match TRBD1. The CDR3 has 14 residues. V was pared by 6 bases and J by 1 base, with 5 bases of the junction left unmatched. CDR1 is MNHEY and CDR2 is SVGAGI in the germline V gene. The CDR3 DNA is TGTGCCAGCAGAGTCCGGGACAGGTCCTACGAGCAGTACTTC. Protein: CASRVRDRSYEQYF.

The sample holds one count of this clone. The chain has TRBV18 and TRBJ2-1, with 8 bases matching TRBD2. Per germline, CDR1 KGHSH and CDR2 LQKENI. The CDR3 has 15 amino acids. J was trimmed by 7 bases and V by 0 bases; bases with no gene match: 5. CDR3 residues: CASSPPSRGGNEQFF. CDR3 nucleotide sequence: TGTGCCAGCTCACCACCGTCTCGGGGGGGGAATGAGCAGTTCTTC.

V is TRBV5-6 and J is TRBJ2-1; D assignment may be TRBD1 or TRBD2 (6 bases each). This CDR3 has 16 residues. CDR1 SGHDT and CDR2 YYEEEE come from the germline V gene. V lost 0 bases, J lost 3 bases, and 13 bases lay in between. The CDR3: CASSLATGAYYNEQFF. DNA for the CDR3: TGTGCCAGCAGCTTGGCCACGGGGGCCTACTACAATGAGCAGTTCTTC. Full variable domain (remainder filled in from reference TRBV5-6 and TRBJ2-1): DAGVTQSPTHLIKTRGQQVTLRCSPKSGHDTVSWYQQALGQGPQFIFQYYEEEERQRGNFPDRFSGHQFPNYSSELNVNALLLGDSALYLCASSLATGAYYNEQFFGPGTRLTVL.

This sequence joins TRBV5-1 and TRBJ1-4; no reliable D call. Trimming shortened V by 0 bases and J by 5 bases, and 14 bases separated the two germline ends. There are 16 residues in the CDR3. The germline V gene encodes CDR1 SGHRS and CDR2 YFSETQ. The CDR3 DNA sequence: TGCGCCAGCAGCTTGGCCGTGGGCAGCGGGAATGAAAAACTGTTTTTT. It codes for CASSLAVGSGNEKLFF.

The J gene is TRBJ2-1, the V gene TRBV12-2; TRBD2, the table's D call, was not compared with the DNA. TRBV12-2 is shown as a pseudogene. The CDR3 length is 17 residues. The CDR3 nucleotides read TGTGCAAGTCGCTACAGGGAGGGAAAACGGGCTAGTATTGAGCAGTTCTTC. Amino acid sequence: CASRYREGKRASIEQFF.

The chain employs TRBV5-4 and TRBJ2-3; no clear D gene. The CDR3 extends over 16 amino acids. Germline-derived CDR1 and CDR2 are SGHNT and YYREEE (reference sequence). V lost 1 base, J lost 0 bases, and 12 bases lay in between. The CDR3 loop is CASSLKGRTSTDTQYF. The CDR3 region has the DNA TGTGCCAGCAGCTTGAAAGGACGAACTAGCACAGATACGCAGTATTTT.

This chain links TRBV13 with TRBJ2-3; no clear D gene. Germline loops: CDR1 PRHDT, CDR2 FYEKMQ (reference sequence). V was pared by 7 bases and J by 9 bases, with 14 bases between. The CDR3 sequence is 12 residues long. Written as DNA, the CDR3 is TGTGCCAGCACCCTAGTTGGCCACACGCAGTATTTT. The encoded protein is CASTLVGHTQYF.

V gene TRBV18 combines with J gene TRBJ1-3; D is unresolved. CDR3 size: 15 residues. Trimming left V 2 bases short and J 0 bases short, with 8 bases between. CDR1 and CDR2 from the germline V gene are KGHSH and LQKENI. CDR3 DNA sequence: TGTGCCAGCTCACCAATCTCCCGCTCTGGAAACACCATATATTTT. The encoded protein is CASSPISRSGNTIYF.

The rearrangement joins TRBV5-1 to TRBJ1-1; weak D call: TRBD1 (5 bases). Trimming removed 3 bases at V and 1 base at J, with 10 bases between. This CDR3 spans 14 amino acids. CDR1 is SGHRS, CDR2 YFSETQ, per germline. CDR3 nucleotide sequence: TGCGCCAGCAGCTCGGGACCGTCGAACACTGAAGCTTTCTTT. Translating it yields CASSSGPSNTEAFF. The variable domain in full, with the rest retrieved from reference TRBV5-1 and TRBJ1-1, is KAGVTQTPRYLIKTRGQQVTLSCSPISGHRSVSWYQQTPGQGLQFLFEYFSETQRNKGNFPGRFSGRQFSNSRSEMNVSTLELGDSALYLCASSSGPSNTEAFFGQGTRLTVV.

This clone has only one observation. The chain recombines TRBV5-1 with TRBJ2-7; 11 positions match TRBD2. The germline CDR1 and CDR2 sequences are SGHRS and YFSETQ. This CDR3 region has 17 residues. Trimming cost V 4 bases and J 2 bases; bases outside gene matches: 11. The CDR3 DNA follows: TGCGCCAGCAGCCCAGCCTTTAGCGGGGGGGAAACCTACGAGCAGTACTTC. It encodes CASSPAFSGGETYEQYF.

The V and J genes are TRBV18 and TRBJ2-2; possible D gene TRBD2, 5 bases. The CDR3 length is 14 residues. Germline V CDR1 and CDR2: KGHSH, LQKENI. Deletions cut 1 base from V and 7 bases from J, with 10 bases between. The CDR3 DNA sequence: TGTGCCAGCTCACCACAGGACTTCAGCGGGGAGCTGTTTTTT. Its translation: CASSPQDFSGELFF.

This clone was observed once. The chain is built from TRBV5-1 and TRBJ2-3; D is undetermined. V was clipped by 4 bases and J by 0 bases, with 9 bases between them. The CDR3 covers 14 residues. Germline lookup yields CDR1 SGHRS and CDR2 YFSETQ. The CDR3 DNA sequence: TGCGCCAGCAGCATCGGATATAGCACAGATACGCAGTATTTT. This sequence encodes CASSIGYSTDTQYF.

This chain links TRBV2 with TRBJ2-3; possibly TRBD2 for D (6 bases). V lost 7 bases to trimming and J lost 2 bases, with 10 bases between them. The CDR3 is 13 residues long. Germline V gives CDR1 SNHLY, CDR2 FYNNEI. The DNA of the CDR3 is TGTGCCAGCAAGTGGGGGGTCACAGATACGCAGTATTTT. Its translation is CASKWGVTDTQYF.

This clone was recorded a few times. DNA for the CDR3: TGCGCCAGCAGCCTGGCTGGGACTAGAGTCTTCGAGCAGTACTTC. This gives the protein CASSLAGTRVFEQYF. This sequence joins TRBV5-1 and TRBJ2-7; 8 bases fit TRBD2. CDR1 is SGHRS, CDR2 YFSETQ, per germline. J lost 6 bases, V lost 4 bases, and 12 bases had no gene match. The CDR3 loop spans 15 amino acids.

This chain uses TRBV7-9 with TRBJ2-3, with D uncertain. Per the germline V gene, CDR1 is SEHNR and CDR2 is FQNEAQ (reference sequence). The CDR3 totals 15 residues. The germline V and J ends were trimmed by 5 bases and 0 bases, with 12 bases remaining between them. For the CDR3, the DNA is TGTGCCAGCAGCCCGGATCCGGTTAGCACAGATACGCAGTATTTT. Encoded protein: CASSPDPVSTDTQYF.

The chain is built from TRBV19 and TRBJ1-6, with 7 bases that match TRBD1. Germline V gives CDR1 LNHDA, CDR2 SQIVND (reference sequence). V lost 3 bases to trimming and J lost 10 bases; unmatched junction nucleotides: 6. CDR3 length equals 14 residues. This CDR3 is CASSIEGARSPLHF. The CDR3 nucleotides read TGTGCCAGTAGTATTGAGGGGGCACGGTCACCCCTCCACTTT.

The chain combines TRBV6-1 with TRBJ2-5; 9 bases agree with TRBD1. CDR1 MNHNS and CDR2 SASEGT come from the germline V gene. The CDR3 runs to 18 residues. V shed 3 bases and J 1 base; nucleotides not matched to a gene: 12. CDR3 bases: TGTGCCAGCAGTGATTTCTCCCCCGGGACAGGGTTCCAAGAGACCCAGTACTTC. This translates into CASSDFSPGTGFQETQYF.

The rearrangement links TRBV10-3 to TRBJ2-1, with 9 bases lining up with TRBD2. This CDR3 has 14 amino acids. Germline assignment: CDR1 ENHRY and CDR2 SYGVKD. V was clipped by 8 bases and J by 7 bases; unmatched bases: 9. The DNA for the CDR3 is TGTGCCATCGGGACCAGCGGGGGGTTAAATGAGCAGTTCTTC. Amino acid sequence: CAIGTSGGLNEQFF.

The sample holds one count of this clone. One end of the junction is discordant with germline, which a read error may explain. Distinct nucleotide sequences in the sample also encode this CDR3. This CDR3 is CASSHRVVAGVTDTQYF. The DNA of the CDR3 is TGCGCCAGCAGTCACCGCGTAGTAGCGGGGGTCACAGATACGCAGTATTTT. The V and J genes are TRBV27 and TRBJ2-3; 9 positions agree with TRBD2. This CDR3 contains 17 residues. Germline V gene sequence: CDR1 MNHEY, CDR2 SMNVEV (reference sequence).